Listed below are T cell receptor beta chains from one sample, sequenced in a study of neoadjuvant anti-PD-1 for oral cavity cancer. Assay used: immunoSEQ multiplex PCR; TCRdb lists only in-frame clones, some missing. This sample has roughly 14,000 clones; 65% to 80% occur once, and the top ten carry approximately 2.2%. The sample here was PBMCs, taken after nivolumab (anti-PD-1) treatment. Receptors were obtained from a person between 35 and 79 years old with oral cavity squamous cell carcinoma. CDR3s include the opening cysteine and the closing phenylalanine or tryptophan. D genes are given only for firm matches. Clone size is not always given. Where it is, it says once, few, many or a class for expanded clones.

D gene: TRBD2
V gene: TRBV14
clone size: -
J gene: TRBJ2-1
CDR3 DNA: TGTGCCAGCAGCCAAGAGGGACTAGCGGGAGTATTCGGGACCTACAATGAGCAGTTCTTC
CDR3 protein: CASSQEGLAGVFGTYNEQFF

D gene: -
V gene: TRBV9
clone size: -
J gene: TRBJ2-7
CDR3 DNA: TGTGCCAGCAGCGTAGTCCCGTCCTACGAGCAGTACTTC
CDR3 protein: CASSVVPSYEQYF

D gene: TRBD2
V gene: TRBV4-1
clone size: -
J gene: TRBJ2-2
CDR3 DNA: TGCGCCAGCAGCCAAGCGCTGCGGGAGGCCACCGGGGAGCTGTTTTTT
CDR3 protein: CASSQALREATGELFF

D gene: -
V gene: TRBV11-3
clone size: once
J gene: TRBJ2-1
CDR3 DNA: TGTGCCAGCAGCTTTAGCGGAGCCAGCTCCTACAATGAGCAGTTCTTC
CDR3 protein: CASSFSGASSYNEQFF

D gene: -
V gene: TRBV10-2
clone size: -
J gene: TRBJ1-1
CDR3 DNA: TGCGCCAGCAGTGGGTCACTTGCGTGGGGCACTGAAGCTTTCTTT
CDR3 protein: CASSGSLAWGTEAFF

D gene: -
V gene: TRBV19
clone size: few
J gene: TRBJ1-5
CDR3 DNA: TGTGCCAGCACCAGAACCAACAGGGCTCATCAGCCCCAGCATTTT
CDR3 protein: CASTRTNRAHQPQHF

D gene: -
V gene: TRBV21-1
clone size: -
J gene: TRBJ2-7
CDR3 DNA: TGTGCCAGCAGCAGAACCGACAGGGACAGGAAAACCTACGAGCAGTACTTC
CDR3 protein: CASSRTDRDRKTYEQYF

D gene: -
V gene: TRBV6-6
clone size: -
J gene: TRBJ2-7
CDR3 DNA: TGTGCCAGCAGTTACTCGTTCCAGGCCCGCTCCTACGAGCAGTACTTC
CDR3 protein: CASSYSFQARSYEQYF

D gene: TRBD1
V gene: TRBV19
clone size: -
J gene: TRBJ1-2
CDR3 DNA: TGTGCCAGTAGTATAGGGGACAGAAACTATGGCTACACCTTC
CDR3 protein: CASSIGDRNYGYTF

D gene: -
V gene: TRBV30
clone size: -
J gene: TRBJ2-5
CDR3 DNA: TGTGCCTGGAGTGGGACCAGCGGTCAAGAGACCCAGTACTTC
CDR3 protein: CAWSGTSGQETQYF

D gene: -
V gene: TRBV30
clone size: few
J gene: TRBJ2-6
CDR3 DNA: TGTGCCTGGAGTGCTGGGGCCAACGTCCTGACTTTC
CDR3 protein: CAWSAGANVLTF

D gene: TRBD1
V gene: TRBV2
clone size: -
J gene: TRBJ2-3
CDR3 DNA: TGTGCCAGCAAACGGGACAGGGGGAGGAATACGCAGTATTTT
CDR3 protein: CASKRDRGRNTQYF

D gene: -
V gene: TRBV27
clone size: -
J gene: TRBJ2-1
CDR3 DNA: TGTGCCAGCAGCCCCGGAGTCGGTGGCGGCTCCTACAATGAGCAGTTCTTC
CDR3 protein: CASSPGVGGGSYNEQFF

D gene: -
V gene: TRBV29-1
clone size: -
J gene: TRBJ1-1
CDR3 DNA: TGCAGCGTTGGAGGACAGTCGAACACTGAAGCTTTCTTT
CDR3 protein: CSVGGQSNTEAFF

D gene: -
V gene: TRBV7-8
clone size: -
J gene: TRBJ1-6
CDR3 DNA: TGTGCCAGCAGCCCACGGACGGATCTCTATAATTCACCCCTCCACTTT
CDR3 protein: CASSPRTDLYNSPLHF

D gene: TRBD2
V gene: TRBV19
clone size: -
J gene: TRBJ2-3
CDR3 DNA: TGTGCCAGTAGTAGGACTAGCGGGAGAACAGATACGCAGTATTTT
CDR3 protein: CASSRTSGRTDTQYF

D gene: -
V gene: TRBV18
clone size: once
J gene: TRBJ2-7
CDR3 DNA: TGTGCCAGCTCACCCAGTCCCTACGAGCAGTACTTC
CDR3 protein: CASSPSPYEQYF

D gene: -
V gene: TRBV7-8
clone size: once
J gene: TRBJ2-2
CDR3 DNA: TGTGCCAGCAGCCTCTTGCGAGGGGGTTGGGGGACCGGGGAGCTGTTTTTT
CDR3 protein: CASSLLRGGWGTGELFF

D gene: -
V gene: TRBV5-4
clone size: few
J gene: TRBJ1-1
CDR3 DNA: TGTGCCAGCAGCTTGGCCGGCAACTCCAAAGCTTTCTTT
CDR3 protein: CASSLAGNSKAFF

D gene: TRBD2
V gene: TRBV29-1
clone size: few
J gene: TRBJ2-7
CDR3 DNA: TGCAGCGGTGGGGACCTCTCTAGCGGCAATAACGAGCAGTACTTC
CDR3 protein: CSGGDLSSGNNEQYF

D gene: -
V gene: TRBV4-1
clone size: -
J gene: TRBJ1-3
CDR3 DNA: TGCGCCAGCAGCCAACCCTGGAGAGGGGGGGCGAATGGAAACACCATATATTTT
CDR3 protein: CASSQPWRGGANGNTIYF

D gene: TRBD1
V gene: TRBV19
clone size: -
J gene: TRBJ1-1
CDR3 DNA: TGTGCCAGTAGGGGTGCTTACAGGGGGGCGAACACTGAAGCTTTCTTT
CDR3 protein: CASRGAYRGANTEAFF

D gene: TRBD1
V gene: TRBV4-1
clone size: -
J gene: TRBJ2-1
CDR3 DNA: TGCGCCAGCACCGGGACAGGGGGCTTTAATGAGCAGTTCTTC
CDR3 protein: CASTGTGGFNEQFF

D gene: -
V gene: TRBV7-3
clone size: -
J gene: TRBJ2-7
CDR3 DNA: TGTGCCAGCAGCTTAACGGGGCGGGGGACAGAGATGTACGAGCAGTACTTC
CDR3 protein: CASSLTGRGTEMYEQYF

D gene: TRBD1
V gene: TRBV23-1
clone size: few
J gene: TRBJ1-5
CDR3 DNA: TGCGCCAGCCCCTCAGACAGACAGGGGAGCAATCAGCCCCAGCATTTT
CDR3 protein: CASPSDRQGSNQPQHF

D gene: -
V gene: TRBV27
clone size: -
J gene: TRBJ2-1
CDR3 DNA: TGTGCCAGCAGTTTGGGGATTATTTCCTACAATGAGCAGTTCTTC
CDR3 protein: CASSLGIISYNEQFF

D gene: -
V gene: TRBV30
clone size: -
J gene: TRBJ2-7
CDR3 DNA: TGTGCCTGGAGTGAGTCGCACGAGCAGTACTTC
CDR3 protein: CAWSESHEQYF

D gene: -
V gene: TRBV18
clone size: -
J gene: TRBJ1-5
CDR3 DNA: TGTGCCAGCTCACCATTGGCGGTGCCTAATCAGCCCCAGCATTTT
CDR3 protein: CASSPLAVPNQPQHF

D gene: -
V gene: TRBV7-6
clone size: -
J gene: TRBJ1-3
CDR3 DNA: TGTGCCAGCGGTGGGGTTACTGGAAACACCATATATTTT
CDR3 protein: CASGGVTGNTIYF

D gene: -
V gene: TRBV7-9
clone size: -
J gene: TRBJ1-4
CDR3 DNA: TGTGCCAGCAGCTTACAGGGTCTAGCAACTAATGAAAAACTGTTTTTT
CDR3 protein: CASSLQGLATNEKLFF

D gene: -
V gene: TRBV25-1
clone size: -
J gene: TRBJ2-7
CDR3 DNA: TGTGCCAGCAGTGAAGCAGGGCCAATTTCCGGGCAGTACTTC
CDR3 protein: CASSEAGPISGQYF

D gene: -
V gene: TRBV2
clone size: once
J gene: TRBJ2-7
CDR3 DNA: TGTGCCAGCAGTGTGGGGGGACCCGAGCAGTACTTC
CDR3 protein: CASSVGGPEQYF

D gene: -
V gene: TRBV6-5
clone size: -
J gene: TRBJ1-1
CDR3 DNA: TGTGCCAGCAGTTACTTCCCACTTAACACTGAAGCTTTCTTT
CDR3 protein: CASSYFPLNTEAFF

D gene: -
V gene: TRBV19
clone size: -
J gene: TRBJ2-2
CDR3 DNA: TGTGCCAGTAGTTTCACCCCGAACACCGGGGAGCTGTTTTTT
CDR3 protein: CASSFTPNTGELFF

D gene: -
V gene: TRBV29-1
clone size: -
J gene: TRBJ2-3
CDR3 DNA: TGCAGCGTCGATAGACAGGAGCGCACAGATACGCAGTATTTT
CDR3 protein: CSVDRQERTDTQYF

D gene: -
V gene: TRBV4-1
clone size: -
J gene: TRBJ1-4
CDR3 DNA: TGCGCCAGCAGCCAAGTTCTCGCAGCCCTTGAAAAACTGTTTTTT
CDR3 protein: CASSQVLAALEKLFF

D gene: -
V gene: TRBV7-2
clone size: -
J gene: TRBJ1-5
CDR3 DNA: TGTGCCAGCAGCTTAGACAGAAATCAGCCCCAGCATTTT
CDR3 protein: CASSLDRNQPQHF

D gene: -
V gene: TRBV7-9
clone size: once
J gene: TRBJ1-1
CDR3 DNA: TGTGCCAGCAGCTTCCAGGACGGGAACACTGAAGCTTTCTTT
CDR3 protein: CASSFQDGNTEAFF

D gene: TRBD1
V gene: TRBV25-1
clone size: -
J gene: TRBJ1-2
CDR3 DNA: TGTGCCAGCACCTTCGGGGGACAGAGTGTCTACACCTTC
CDR3 protein: CASTFGGQSVYTF

D gene: -
V gene: TRBV6-1
clone size: -
J gene: TRBJ1-4
CDR3 DNA: TGTGCCAGCAGTGACGCCCCGTTACTACGTAGTTATGAAAAACTGTTTTTT
CDR3 protein: CASSDAPLLRSYEKLFF

D gene: -
V gene: TRBV7-3
clone size: -
J gene: TRBJ1-2
CDR3 DNA: TGTGCCAGCAGCCCTGGGATTAACTATGGCTACACCTTC
CDR3 protein: CASSPGINYGYTF

D gene: -
V gene: TRBV27
clone size: few
J gene: TRBJ1-1
CDR3 DNA: TGTGCCAGCAGACATGACAGCTACATGAACACTGAAGCTTTCTTT
CDR3 protein: CASRHDSYMNTEAFF

D gene: TRBD1
V gene: TRBV6-6
clone size: few
J gene: TRBJ2-7
CDR3 DNA: TGTGCCAGCAGACGGGACAGCCAGTACGAGCAGTACTTC
CDR3 protein: CASRRDSQYEQYF

D gene: TRBD1
V gene: TRBV4-1
clone size: few
J gene: TRBJ1-6
CDR3 DNA: TGCGCCAGCAGCCGAGGGACAGTCAATTCACCCCTCCACTTT
CDR3 protein: CASSRGTVNSPLHF

D gene: TRBD2
V gene: TRBV29-1
clone size: once
J gene: TRBJ2-1
CDR3 DNA: TGCAGCGTTACCGGGACTAGCGGGGGACATGAGCAGTTCTTC
CDR3 protein: CSVTGTSGGHEQFF

D gene: -
V gene: TRBV6-5
clone size: -
J gene: TRBJ1-1
CDR3 DNA: TGTGCCAGCAGTTACTCTCGGGGTGCTTTCTTT
CDR3 protein: CASSYSRGAFF

D gene: -
V gene: TRBV10-3
clone size: -
J gene: TRBJ1-4
CDR3 DNA: TGTGCCATCAGTGAAGGGACCCCAAATGAAAAACTGTTTTTT
CDR3 protein: CAISEGTPNEKLFF